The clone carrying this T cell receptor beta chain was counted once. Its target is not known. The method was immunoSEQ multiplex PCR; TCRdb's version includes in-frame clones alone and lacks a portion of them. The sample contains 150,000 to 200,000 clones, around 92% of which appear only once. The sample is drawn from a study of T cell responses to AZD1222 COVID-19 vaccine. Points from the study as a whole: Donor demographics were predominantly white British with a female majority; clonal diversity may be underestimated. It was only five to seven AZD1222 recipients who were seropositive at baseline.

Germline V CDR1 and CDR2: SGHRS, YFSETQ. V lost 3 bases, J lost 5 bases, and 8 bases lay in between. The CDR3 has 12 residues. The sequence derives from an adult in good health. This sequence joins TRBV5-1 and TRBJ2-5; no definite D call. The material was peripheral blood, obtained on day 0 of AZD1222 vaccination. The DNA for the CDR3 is TGCGCCAGCAGCTCGCCCCCGGAGACCCAGTACTTC. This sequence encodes CASSSPPETQYF.